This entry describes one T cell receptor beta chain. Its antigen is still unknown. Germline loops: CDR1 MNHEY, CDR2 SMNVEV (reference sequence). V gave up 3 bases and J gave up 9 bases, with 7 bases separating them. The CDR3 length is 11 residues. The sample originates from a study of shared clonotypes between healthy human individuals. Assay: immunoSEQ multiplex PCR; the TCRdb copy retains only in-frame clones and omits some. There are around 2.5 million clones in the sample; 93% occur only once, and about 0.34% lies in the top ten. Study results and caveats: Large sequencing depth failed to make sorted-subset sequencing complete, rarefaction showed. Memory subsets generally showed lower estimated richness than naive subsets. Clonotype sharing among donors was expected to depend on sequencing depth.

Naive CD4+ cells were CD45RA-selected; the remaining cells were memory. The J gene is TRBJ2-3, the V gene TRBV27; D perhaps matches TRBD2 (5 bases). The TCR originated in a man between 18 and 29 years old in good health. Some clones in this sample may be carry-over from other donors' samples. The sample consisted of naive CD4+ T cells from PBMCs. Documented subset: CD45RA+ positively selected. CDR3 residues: CASSFSGTQYF. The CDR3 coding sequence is TGTGCCAGCAGTTTTTCGGGGACGCAGTATTTT.